Listed below are T cell receptor beta chains from one sample, sequenced in a study of identical twins. TCRdb redid the calling of the 5' RACE reads with MiXCR, one entry per CDR3 protein. The sample yields a few hundred thousand distinct CDR3 sequences, approximately 12% seen once. This sample was also put to use in a study of yellow fever vaccine responses in identical twins.

The specimen was memory (CD45RO+) T cells sorted from blood. These TCRs come from a woman aged 18-29 years in good health. CDR3s include the opening cysteine and the closing phenylalanine or tryptophan. The D gene is left open where the match is weak. Only part of the rows carry a size: once, few, many, or a class if the clone is expanded.

cdr3_aa,cdr3_nt,j_call,v_call,clone_size,d_call,cdr3_length
CASSPRPGQARYGYTF,TGTGCCAGCAGCCCCAGACCGGGACAGGCCCGCTACGGCTACACCTTC,TRBJ1-2,TRBV6-2/TRBV6-3,many,TRBD1,16
CASSIGDRGPYNEQFF,TGTGCCAGTAGTATTGGGGACAGGGGGCCCTACAATGAGCAGTTCTTC,TRBJ2-1,TRBV19,-,TRBD1,16
CSAPRNPGREETQYF,TGCAGTGCTCCTAGGAATCCGGGCAGGGAAGAGACCCAGTACTTC,TRBJ2-5,TRBV20-1,-,-,15
CASSYSRSGTGELFF,TGTGCCAGCAGTTACTCCAGGTCGGGCACCGGGGAGCTGTTTTTT,TRBJ2-2,TRBV6-5,many,-,15
CASSSPGRPTYEQYF,TGTGCCAGCAGCTCCCCCGGCAGGCCTACCTACGAGCAGTACTTC,TRBJ2-7,TRBV3-1,many,-,15
CASSLGQTGPGELFF,TGTGCCAGCAGCTTAGGCCAGACTGGGCCCGGGGAGCTGTTTTTT,TRBJ2-2,TRBV7-9,many,-,15
CASSLVLAGGTDTQYF,TGCGCCAGCAGCTTGGTCCTAGCGGGGGGCACAGATACGCAGTATTTT,TRBJ2-3,TRBV5-1,many,TRBD2,16
CASSLRGGPKNIQYF,TGTGCCAGCAGCTTAAGGGGGGGACCGAAAAACATTCAGTACTTC,TRBJ2-4,TRBV7-4,few,-,15
CAWSVRQGTVSYEQYF,TGTGCCTGGAGTGTACGTCAGGGTACCGTTTCCTACGAGCAGTACTTC,TRBJ2-7,TRBV30,-,-,16
CATSLGGFTEAFF,TGTGCCACCAGCCTGGGAGGGTTTACTGAAGCTTTCTTT,TRBJ1-1,TRBV15,few,-,13
CSVRQGLYEKLFF,TGCAGCGTTAGACAGGGTTTATATGAAAAACTGTTTTTT,TRBJ1-4,TRBV29-1,many,TRBD1,13
CASSPGLAGAPRETGELFF,TGTGCCAGCAGCCCTGGACTAGCGGGGGCCCCACGAGAAACCGGGGAGCTGTTTTTT,TRBJ2-2,TRBV11-2,few,TRBD2,19
CATSRGLREGRDTQYF,TGTGCCACCAGCAGAGGGTTGCGGGAGGGTCGCGATACGCAGTATTTT,TRBJ2-3,TRBV15,-,TRBD2,16
CASSLAGRYEQYF,TGTGCCAGCAGCTTGGCAGGTCGCTACGAGCAGTACTTC,TRBJ2-7,TRBV5-6,few,-,13
CASSFSPGTPNTGELFF,TGTGCCAGCAGCTTTTCCCCCGGGACTCCAAACACCGGGGAGCTGTTTTTT,TRBJ2-2,TRBV7-3,few,-,17
CASSTSGTGGNEQFF,TGTGCCAGCAGTACATCCGGGACAGGGGGGAATGAGCAGTTCTTC,TRBJ2-1,TRBV12-3/TRBV12-4,many,TRBD1,15
CSASPPQETQYF,TGCAGCGCTTCTCCCCCTCAAGAGACCCAGTACTTC,TRBJ2-5,TRBV29-1,many,-,12
CASSYGTTSGANVLTF,TGTGCCAGCAGCTACGGGACAACCTCTGGGGCCAACGTCCTGACTTTC,TRBJ2-6,TRBV5-4,few,-,16
CASSLSPFGSNAQYF,TGTGCCAGCAGTTTATCCCCTTTCGGGTCAAATGCGCAGTATTTT,TRBJ2-3,TRBV28,-,-,15
CASSSQTSGLGETQYF,TGTGCCAGCAGCTCACAGACTAGCGGGCTTGGCGAGACCCAGTACTTC,TRBJ2-5,TRBV7-9,-,TRBD2,16
CSVGPREDNEKLFF,TGCAGCGTTGGACCGCGCGAGGATAATGAAAAACTGTTTTTT,TRBJ1-4,TRBV29-1,-,-,14
CASDSGLATQETQYF,TGTGCCAGCGATTCTGGACTAGCGACTCAAGAGACCCAGTACTTC,TRBJ2-5,TRBV7-8,-,TRBD2,15
CASSLAGGAGEQYF,TGTGCCAGCAGCTTAGCGGGGGGCGCGGGAGAGCAGTACTTC,TRBJ2-7,TRBV11-2,many,-,14
CSVEGQGRYEQYF,TGCAGCGTTGAAGGACAGGGGAGGTACGAGCAGTACTTC,TRBJ2-7,TRBV29-1,few,TRBD1,13
CASSVGPGLWVNTGELFF,TGTGCCAGCAGCGTAGGCCCAGGACTTTGGGTTAACACCGGGGAGCTGTTTTTT,TRBJ2-2,TRBV9,-,-,18
CASSFETTYNSPLHF,TGCGCCAGCAGCTTTGAGACAACATATAATTCACCCCTCCACTTT,TRBJ1-6,TRBV5-1,medium-sized,-,15
CASSSYLKDFTKDEQFF,TGTGCCAGCAGTTCTTACCTTAAGGACTTCACTAAGGATGAGCAGTTCTTC,TRBJ2-1,TRBV28,-,-,17
CASQRDRAGANVLTF,TGTGCCAGCCAAAGGGACAGGGCTGGGGCCAACGTCCTGACTTTC,TRBJ2-6,TRBV6-1,-,TRBD1,15
CSAPKLWGSDTGELFF,TGCAGTGCCCCAAAATTGTGGGGGAGTGACACCGGGGAGCTGTTTTTT,TRBJ2-2,TRBV20-1,many,-,16
CASSFGVGSQETQYF,TGCGCCAGCAGCTTCGGGGTGGGGAGCCAAGAGACCCAGTACTTC,TRBJ2-5,TRBV5-1,few,-,15
CASSYSVGLVQFF,TGTGCCAGCAGTTACTCGGTAGGTCTAGTCCAGTTCTTC,TRBJ2-1,TRBV6-2/TRBV6-3,few,-,13
CASSLVSTGGNAFF,TGTGCCAGCAGCTTAGTTTCGACAGGGGGCAATGCTTTCTTT,TRBJ1-1,TRBV7-2,few,TRBD1,14
CASSLSTSGGFLVDTQYF,TGTGCCAGCAGCTTATCGACTAGCGGGGGCTTTCTTGTAGATACGCAGTATTTT,TRBJ2-3,TRBV7-8,few,TRBD2,18
CASSYKGALNTGELFF,TGTGCCAGCAGTTACAAGGGGGCGCTGAACACCGGGGAGCTGTTTTTT,TRBJ2-2,TRBV27,many,TRBD1,16
CASSQGLAGNEQFF,TGCGCCAGCAGCCAGGGACTAGCGGGGAATGAGCAGTTCTTC,TRBJ2-1,TRBV4-3,many,TRBD2,14
CASSFVTGGDYNEQFF,TGCGCCAGCAGCTTCGTTACAGGGGGAGATTACAATGAGCAGTTCTTC,TRBJ2-1,TRBV5-1,many,TRBD1,16
CATSRDRGTGELFF,TGTGCCACCAGCAGAGATAGGGGGACCGGGGAGCTGTTTTTT,TRBJ2-2,TRBV15,few,-,14
CASSTYGTKEETQYF,TGTGCCAGCAGTACCTACGGGACAAAAGAAGAGACCCAGTACTTC,TRBJ2-5,TRBV6-4,-,-,15
CATSRGGADMETQYF,TGTGCCACCAGCAGAGGAGGGGCGGACATGGAGACCCAGTACTTC,TRBJ2-5,TRBV15,many,-,15
CARSPGLGAEQYF,TGTGCTAGAAGTCCTGGACTAGGTGCCGAGCAGTACTTC,TRBJ2-7,TRBV7-7,few,TRBD2,13
CASSDVKGGYTF,TGTGCCAGCAGTGACGTTAAGGGTGGCTACACCTTC,TRBJ1-2,TRBV2,-,-,12
CSVALAGDRADTQYF,TGCAGCGTCGCACTAGCGGGAGATCGGGCAGATACGCAGTATTTT,TRBJ2-3,TRBV29-1,few,TRBD2,15
CASTLQTGPYYEQYF,TGTGCCAGCACCTTGCAGACAGGCCCCTACTACGAGCAGTACTTC,TRBJ2-7,TRBV5-5,few,-,15
CASSDPQGNTIYF,TGTGCCAGCAGTGACCCACAGGGGAACACCATATATTTT,TRBJ1-3,TRBV25-1,few,TRBD1,13
CASSMKDVNTGELFF,TGCGCCAGCAGCATGAAGGACGTAAACACCGGGGAGCTGTTTTTT,TRBJ2-2,TRBV5-1,few,-,15